These 10 T cell receptor beta chains came from one sample sequenced in a study of beta chain features in type 1 diabetes. What was sequenced were expressed TCRB transcripts, since all of the isolated RNA had been reverse transcribed. Libraries were prepared by immunoSEQ multiplex PCR; TCRdb keeps only in-frame clonotypes and omits some of them. This sample has more than 50,000 clones, with about 61% found just once. Sequenced input: Tregs from blood. The receptors shown here come from a woman aged 18-29 years in good health.

The CDR3: CASSFLSGSGSYNEQFF. The CDR3 DNA follows: TGTGCCAGCAGCTTCCTTAGCGGGAGTGGCTCCTACAATGAGCAGTTCTTC. This chain links TRBV13 with TRBJ2-1; 9 bases agree with TRBD2. J gave up 0 bases and V 3 bases, and 6 bases lay outside the gene matches. Germline CDR1 and CDR2: PRHDT and FYEKMQ (reference sequence). This CDR3 contains 17 residues.

This clone appeared once. In nucleotides, the CDR3 is TGCGCCAGCAGCTATACCTTGAGCACTGAAGCTTTCTTT. Translation gives CASSYTLSTEAFF. V usage is TRBV5-1 and J usage is TRBJ1-1; D remains ambiguous. Germline V gene data show CDR1 as SGHRS and CDR2 as YFSETQ. This CDR3 has 13 amino acids. The V end was cut by 3 bases, the J end by 4 bases, with 10 bases between.

The rearrangement joins TRBV6-5 to TRBJ2-5; D gene ambiguous. V lost 0 bases and J 3 bases, leaving 8 bases between the germline ends. The CDR3 has 14 residues. CDR1 is MNHEY and CDR2 is SVGAGI in the germline V gene. For the CDR3, the DNA is TGTGCCAGCAGTTACTCCCCACTTAAAGAGACCCAGTACTTC. Its protein is CASSYSPLKETQYF.

The chain uses TRBV2 and TRBJ1-3, with D tentatively TRBD1 (6 bases). The CDR3 sequence is 14 residues long. The V gene's germline CDR1 is SNHLY and CDR2 FYNNEI. V shed 6 bases and J shed 2 bases, with 11 bases lying between them. CDR3 amino acids: CASRSRGTGNTIYF. CDR3 nucleotide sequence: TGTGCCAGCAGGTCTAGGGGGACTGGAAACACCATATATTTT.

J is TRBJ2-1 and V is TRBV27; the D gene is possibly TRBD2 (6 bases). This CDR3 comprises 16 residues. The V gene lost 0 bases and the J gene lost 7 bases, with 16 bases spanning the gap. Germline V gene lookup returns CDR1 MNHEY and CDR2 SMNVEV (reference sequence). The CDR3 here is CASSLSWAPGRNEQFF. Here the CDR3 DNA reads TGTGCCAGCAGTTTATCATGGGCCCCGGGGAGGAATGAGCAGTTCTTC.

The chain combines TRBV30 with TRBJ1-3, with no clear D. Germline V gives CDR1 GTSNPN, CDR2 SVGIG (reference sequence). The CDR3 spans 15 residues. Trimming shortened V by 2 bases and J by 0 bases, and 11 bases separated the two germline ends. DNA of the CDR3: TGTGCCTGGAGTCAAGGACTCCTCTCTGGAAACACCATATATTTT. This sequence encodes CAWSQGLLSGNTIYF.

The chain links TRBV4-1 to TRBJ1-5; D possibly corresponds to TRBD1 (6 bases). This CDR3 is 16 amino acids long. Trimming removed 3 bases from V and 7 bases from J, with 19 bases in between. The germline gives CDR1 MGHRA, CDR2 YSYEKL. The chain's CDR3 is CASSHQSGRGWQPQHF. DNA for the CDR3: TGCGCCAGCAGCCATCAGTCAGGGAGGGGGTGGCAGCCCCAGCATTTT.

The chain couples TRBV7-9 to TRBJ1-1; 9 bases map to TRBD1. The germline gives CDR1 SEHNR, CDR2 FQNEAQ (reference sequence). This CDR3 is 16 amino acids long. After removal of 3 bases from V and 3 bases from J, the junction contained 8 bases not matched to a gene. In DNA, the CDR3 is TGTGCCAGCAGCTTCAGGACAGGGGCGAGTGACACTGAAGCTTTCTTT. It codes for CASSFRTGASDTEAFF.

The chain is built from TRBV28 and TRBJ1-2, with D perhaps matching TRBD1 (6 bases). The length of the CDR3 is 15 residues. Trimming took 6 bases from V and 1 from J, leaving 15 bases between them. The V gene's germline CDR1 is MDHEN and CDR2 SYDVKM. The CDR3 DNA is TGTGCCAGCAGCCCTGGGGGGGGCGGTAACTATGGCTACACCTTC. This gives the protein CASSPGGGGNYGYTF.

This sequence joins TRBV5-1 and TRBJ2-2; the match to TRBD2 covers 14 bases. CDR3 length: 16 amino acids. Germline values: CDR1 SGHRS, CDR2 YFSETQ. J gave up 7 bases and V 0 bases, and 2 bases lay outside the gene matches. The CDR3 spells CASSLGGLAGVGELFF. Here the CDR3 DNA reads TGCGCCAGCAGCTTGGGGGGACTAGCGGGAGTCGGGGAGCTGTTTTTT.